This T cell receptor (beta chain) is from a study of T cells expressing NK-cell markers. Germline loops: CDR1 KGHDR, CDR2 SFDVKD. The CDR3 has 16 amino acids. TCRdb reworked the 5' RACE reads into one entry per CDR3 protein, no DNA. The sample table includes over 350,000 distinct CDR3 sequences. The clonotype comes from a woman aged 50 to 60 in good health. The chain is built from TRBV24-1 and TRBJ1-2; the D gene TCRdb calls, TRBD1, cannot be checked with no DNA. The specimen was blood T cells: a sorted CD56 or NKG2C T cell subset, CD4+ or CD8+ T cells, or bulk PBMC T cells (not recorded which). The CDR3 sequence: CATSEVTGTETYGYTF.